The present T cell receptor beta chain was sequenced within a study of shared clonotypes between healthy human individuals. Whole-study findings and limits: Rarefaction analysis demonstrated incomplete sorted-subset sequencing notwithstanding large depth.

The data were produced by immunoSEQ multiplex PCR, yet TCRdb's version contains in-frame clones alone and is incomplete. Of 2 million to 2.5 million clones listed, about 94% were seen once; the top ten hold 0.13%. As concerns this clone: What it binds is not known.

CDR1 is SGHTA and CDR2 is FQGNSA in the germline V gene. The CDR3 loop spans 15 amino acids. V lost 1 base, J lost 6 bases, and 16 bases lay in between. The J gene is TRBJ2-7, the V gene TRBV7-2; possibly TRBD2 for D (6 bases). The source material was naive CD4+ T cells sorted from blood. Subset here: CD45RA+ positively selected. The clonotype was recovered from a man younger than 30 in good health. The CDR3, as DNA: TGTGCCAGCAGCTTAGTTGCGGGGCTTCCCGGCGAGCAGTACTTC. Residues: CASSLVAGLPGEQYF.